The rows below give T cell receptor beta chains drawn from one sample of a study of cytomegalovirus exposure and HLA in healthy donors. Only in-frame clones appear in the TCRdb table, and some are missing; sequencing was by immunoSEQ multiplex PCR. The sample shows 150,000 to 200,000 clones, roughly 79% of them seen only once. The sample was PBMCs. Receptors were obtained from a woman in her 50s in good health and CMV-seropositive. CDR3s include the opening cysteine and the closing phenylalanine or tryptophan. A D gene is named only where the DNA matches it firmly. Size is stated for part of the rows, as once, few or many counts, or as a class when the clone is expanded.

d_call: TRBD2
v_call: TRBV4-1
clone_size: NA
j_call: TRBJ2-3
cdr3_aa: CASSQGLGLAGRDTQYF
cdr3_nt: TGCGCCAGCAGCCAGGGCCTGGGGCTAGCGGGCCGAGATACGCAGTATTTT

d_call: TRBD2
v_call: TRBV9
clone_size: NA
j_call: TRBJ2-1
cdr3_aa: CASSVSGGNNEQFF
cdr3_nt: TGTGCCAGCAGCGTAAGCGGGGGGAACAATGAGCAGTTCTTC

d_call: TRBD1
v_call: TRBV7-2
clone_size: NA
j_call: TRBJ1-1
cdr3_aa: CASSFGTGGDTEAFF
cdr3_nt: TGTGCCAGCAGCTTCGGGACAGGGGGCGACACTGAAGCTTTCTTT

d_call: NA
v_call: TRBV27
clone_size: NA
j_call: TRBJ2-1
cdr3_aa: CASRKQGRNEQFF
cdr3_nt: TGTGCCAGCAGGAAACAGGGCCGGAATGAGCAGTTCTTC

d_call: NA
v_call: TRBV10-1
clone_size: NA
j_call: TRBJ1-1
cdr3_aa: CASSPDRSITEAFF
cdr3_nt: TGCGCCAGCAGCCCCGACAGGTCTATAACTGAAGCTTTCTTT

d_call: NA
v_call: TRBV5-1
clone_size: NA
j_call: TRBJ1-1
cdr3_aa: CASRQGKGQTEAFF
cdr3_nt: TGCGCCAGCAGGCAGGGGAAAGGGCAAACTGAAGCTTTCTTT

d_call: TRBD1
v_call: TRBV9
clone_size: once
j_call: TRBJ2-4
cdr3_aa: CASSVGPSRGNIQYF
cdr3_nt: TGTGCCAGCAGCGTAGGGCCCTCCAGGGGGAACATTCAGTACTTC

d_call: NA
v_call: TRBV9
clone_size: NA
j_call: TRBJ1-1
cdr3_aa: CASSVSAMNTEAFF
cdr3_nt: TGTGCCAGCAGCGTCTCAGCGATGAACACTGAAGCTTTCTTT

d_call: TRBD2
v_call: TRBV19
clone_size: NA
j_call: TRBJ2-1
cdr3_aa: CASSARGSYNEQFF
cdr3_nt: TGTGCCAGTAGTGCTCGCGGGAGCTACAATGAGCAGTTCTTC

d_call: NA
v_call: TRBV6-5
clone_size: few
j_call: TRBJ1-1
cdr3_aa: CASSYSFITEAFF
cdr3_nt: TGTGCCAGCAGTTACTCGTTCATCACTGAAGCTTTCTTT

d_call: NA
v_call: TRBV6-5
clone_size: NA
j_call: TRBJ2-3
cdr3_aa: CASSYRGRWGTDTQYF
cdr3_nt: TGTGCCAGCAGTTACCGCGGGCGGTGGGGCACAGATACGCAGTATTTT

d_call: TRBD1
v_call: TRBV2
clone_size: NA
j_call: TRBJ1-2
cdr3_aa: CASSAPRDRIGGYTF
cdr3_nt: TGTGCCAGCAGTGCCCCCCGGGACAGAATAGGTGGCTACACCTTC

d_call: NA
v_call: TRBV4-1
clone_size: once
j_call: TRBJ1-4
cdr3_aa: CASSQERLPNEKLFF
cdr3_nt: TGCGCCAGCAGCCAAGAGCGGCTTCCCAATGAAAAACTGTTTTTT

d_call: NA
v_call: TRBV5-4
clone_size: NA
j_call: TRBJ1-4
cdr3_aa: CASGSQGSGEKLFF
cdr3_nt: TGTGCCAGCGGATCTCAGGGTTCCGGTGAAAAACTGTTTTTT

d_call: TRBD1
v_call: TRBV13
clone_size: once
j_call: TRBJ2-7
cdr3_aa: CASSSADRGEQYF
cdr3_nt: TGTGCCAGCAGCTCCGCTGACAGGGGCGAGCAGTACTTC

d_call: TRBD1
v_call: TRBV2
clone_size: NA
j_call: TRBJ1-6
cdr3_aa: CASSTGTGNSPLHF
cdr3_nt: TGTGCCAGCAGCACCGGGACAGGGAATTCACCCCTCCACTTT

d_call: NA
v_call: TRBV6-1
clone_size: few
j_call: TRBJ1-3
cdr3_aa: CASSETRDTIYF
cdr3_nt: TGTGCCAGCAGTGAAACGAGGGACACCATATATTTT

d_call: TRBD2
v_call: TRBV5-5
clone_size: NA
j_call: TRBJ2-2
cdr3_aa: CASSSETSAAIKELFF
cdr3_nt: TGTGCCAGCAGCTCGGAGACTAGCGCTGCTATCAAGGAGCTGTTTTTT

d_call: NA
v_call: TRBV7-2
clone_size: NA
j_call: TRBJ1-5
cdr3_aa: CASSLGSHSNQPQHF
cdr3_nt: TGTGCCAGCAGCTTAGGCAGTCATAGCAATCAGCCCCAGCATTTT

d_call: TRBD1
v_call: TRBV18
clone_size: NA
j_call: TRBJ1-5
cdr3_aa: CASSPTGQGANQPQHF
cdr3_nt: TGTGCCAGCTCACCAACGGGACAGGGGGCTAATCAGCCCCAGCATTTT

d_call: NA
v_call: TRBV14
clone_size: NA
j_call: TRBJ2-7
cdr3_aa: CASSQGTEYEQYF
cdr3_nt: TGTGCCAGCAGCCAAGGCACTGAGTACGAGCAGTACTTC

d_call: TRBD1
v_call: TRBV30
clone_size: NA
j_call: TRBJ1-6
cdr3_aa: CACSLRGRNSPLHF
cdr3_nt: TGTGCCTGCTCGCTCAGGGGGAGGAATTCACCCCTCCACTTT

d_call: NA
v_call: TRBV9
clone_size: few
j_call: TRBJ2-5
cdr3_aa: CASSPAQIGAGGETQYF
cdr3_nt: TGTGCCAGCAGCCCAGCCCAAATTGGAGCTGGAGGGGAGACCCAGTACTTC

d_call: NA
v_call: TRBV11-2
clone_size: NA
j_call: TRBJ1-2
cdr3_aa: CASSLVLGAVDYGYTF
cdr3_nt: TGTGCCAGCAGCTTAGTGTTAGGGGCGGTCGACTATGGCTACACCTTC

d_call: NA
v_call: TRBV11-2
clone_size: NA
j_call: TRBJ2-7
cdr3_aa: CASSSGVRPTYEQYF
cdr3_nt: TGTGCCAGCAGCTCCGGGGTGCGTCCCACCTACGAGCAGTACTTC

d_call: NA
v_call: TRBV18
clone_size: NA
j_call: TRBJ1-1
cdr3_aa: CASSPVREVAFF
cdr3_nt: TGTGCCAGCTCACCGGTCCGGGAGGTGGCTTTCTTT

d_call: TRBD2
v_call: TRBV10-1
clone_size: few
j_call: TRBJ2-3
cdr3_aa: CASSERTSGRTDTQYF
cdr3_nt: TGCGCCAGCAGTGAGCGGACTAGCGGGAGAACAGATACGCAGTATTTT

d_call: NA
v_call: TRBV10-2
clone_size: NA
j_call: TRBJ2-3
cdr3_aa: CASSTSLPTDTQYF
cdr3_nt: TGCGCCAGCTCGACTAGTCTCCCCACAGATACGCAGTATTTT

d_call: NA
v_call: TRBV27
clone_size: NA
j_call: TRBJ1-1
cdr3_aa: CASSSFQGIRSPNTEAFF
cdr3_nt: TGTGCCAGCAGTTCGTTTCAGGGGATTCGGTCCCCGAACACTGAAGCTTTCTTT

d_call: NA
v_call: TRBV4-3
clone_size: NA
j_call: TRBJ2-1
cdr3_aa: CASSQDLRNEQFF
cdr3_nt: TGCGCCAGCAGCCAAGACTTGCGGAATGAGCAGTTCTTC

d_call: TRBD1
v_call: TRBV27
clone_size: NA
j_call: TRBJ2-7
cdr3_aa: CASTRLSGQTYYEQYF
cdr3_nt: TGTGCCAGCACCCGCCTCTCGGGACAGACTTATTACGAGCAGTACTTC

d_call: TRBD1
v_call: TRBV28
clone_size: NA
j_call: TRBJ1-5
cdr3_aa: CASRHERGRDQPQHF
cdr3_nt: TGTGCCAGCAGGCACGAGAGGGGGCGGGATCAGCCCCAGCATTTT

d_call: NA
v_call: TRBV2
clone_size: NA
j_call: TRBJ2-4
cdr3_aa: CASETLGADIQYF
cdr3_nt: TGTGCCAGTGAGACTCTTGGGGCAGACATTCAGTACTTC

d_call: NA
v_call: TRBV4-1
clone_size: NA
j_call: TRBJ1-2
cdr3_aa: CASSQELIINYGYTF
cdr3_nt: TGCGCCAGCAGCCAAGAACTAATAATCAACTATGGCTACACCTTC

d_call: TRBD2
v_call: TRBV7-9
clone_size: NA
j_call: TRBJ2-7
cdr3_aa: CASSFAGVGGEQYF
cdr3_nt: TGTGCCAGCAGCTTTGCGGGAGTTGGAGGCGAGCAGTACTTC

d_call: TRBD2
v_call: TRBV10-3
clone_size: NA
j_call: TRBJ2-7
cdr3_aa: CAIGVNMGLAGGEQYF
cdr3_nt: TGTGCCATCGGGGTAAACATGGGACTAGCGGGAGGCGAGCAGTACTTC

d_call: TRBD2
v_call: TRBV27
clone_size: few
j_call: TRBJ2-1
cdr3_aa: CASSLLAGGNNEQFF
cdr3_nt: TGTGCCAGCAGTTTATTGGCGGGGGGAAACAATGAGCAGTTCTTC

d_call: TRBD1
v_call: TRBV6-5
clone_size: few
j_call: TRBJ1-1
cdr3_aa: CASSLRQGITEAFF
cdr3_nt: TGTGCCAGCAGTCTCCGACAGGGTATAACTGAAGCTTTCTTT

d_call: TRBD1
v_call: TRBV19
clone_size: once
j_call: TRBJ1-1
cdr3_aa: CASSLDRTNTEAFF
cdr3_nt: TGTGCCAGTAGTTTGGACAGGACTAACACTGAAGCTTTCTTT

d_call: TRBD2
v_call: TRBV11-2
clone_size: NA
j_call: TRBJ2-1
cdr3_aa: CASSSVTAGRYNEQFF
cdr3_nt: TGTGCCAGCAGCTCGGTCACAGCGGGAAGGTACAATGAGCAGTTCTTC

d_call: TRBD2
v_call: TRBV2
clone_size: NA
j_call: TRBJ2-7
cdr3_aa: CASSSARGGAYEQYF
cdr3_nt: TGTGCCAGCAGTAGCGCTCGGGGAGGGGCCTACGAGCAGTACTTC